Following are 31 T cell receptor beta chains from one sample sequenced in a study of T cell repertoires in cytomegalovirus infection. TCRdb re-called the reads with MiXCR, one entry per CDR3 protein. This sample has about 150,000 distinct CDR3 sequences; roughly a quarter occur once, and the top ten carry roughly 9.8%. Sequencing input: PBMCs. These receptors all come from a human donor in good health (CMV status not recorded). Some clones in this sample may be carry-over from other donors' samples.

This clonotype was seen ten or more times. V is TRBV7-6 and J is TRBJ2-3, with TRBD2 identical over 12 bases. J was trimmed by 4 bases and V by 4 bases; bases with no gene match: 6. Germline V gene data show CDR1 as SGHVS and CDR2 as FNYEAQ. The CDR3 is 16 residues long. The CDR3 DNA reads as TGTGCCAGCAGCTCAGGACTAGCGGGGTTGGCAGATACGCAGTATTTT. It codes for CASSSGLAGLADTQYF.

The table lists this clonotype with a few counts. The V and J genes are TRBV5-6 and TRBJ2-5, with 7 bases that match TRBD2. The germline gives CDR1 SGHDT, CDR2 YYEEEE. The CDR3 totals 14 residues. V dropped 4 bases and J dropped 1; count of bases not matched to a gene: 4. CDR3 DNA: TGTGCCAGCAGCGGGCGGACTAGCCAAGAGACCCAGTACTTC. It specifies CASSGRTSQETQYF. The full variable domain, completed using reference TRBV5-6 and TRBJ2-5, is DAGVTQSPTHLIKTRGQQVTLRCSPKSGHDTVSWYQQALGQGPQFIFQYYEEEERQRGNFPDRFSGHQFPNYSSELNVNALLLGDSALYLCASSGRTSQETQYFGPGTRLLVL.

This clonotype was observed a few times. The J gene is TRBJ2-1, the V gene TRBV4-1, with D possibly matching TRBD2 (6 bases). With 4 bases removed from V and 6 bases from J, the gap between germline ends came to 10 bases. Germline V lookup: CDR1 MGHRA, CDR2 YSYEKL. This CDR3 contains 13 residues. The CDR3 region is CASSRGLTNEQFF. The CDR3 DNA is TGCGCCAGCAGCCGGGGACTGACCAATGAGCAGTTCTTC.

This clonotype was counted ten times or more. This rearrangement joins TRBV7-2 to TRBJ2-1; D remains unclear. Germline V CDR1 and CDR2: SGHTA, FQGNSA. This CDR3 region has 13 residues. V lost 5 bases and J lost 6, with 11 bases in between. The chain's CDR3 is CASSVTFANEQFF. The CDR3 region has the DNA TGTGCCAGCAGCGTTACCTTTGCCAATGAGCAGTTCTTC.

The sample holds many counts of this clonotype. This CDR3 reads CASSLGPAEANYGYTF. In nucleotides, the CDR3 is TGTGCCAGCAGCTTAGGCCCAGCCGAGGCCAACTATGGCTACACCTTC. The chain carries TRBV7-2 and TRBJ1-2; D gene uncertain. The V gene's germline CDR1 is SGHTA and CDR2 FQGNSA. There are 16 residues in the CDR3. Trimming shortened V by 1 base and J by 2 bases, and 14 bases separated the two germline ends.

This clonotype was seen many times. This chain uses TRBV7-3 with TRBJ2-1; D call uncertain. V was cut by 1 base and J by 8 bases, with 15 bases left in between. Germline assignment: CDR1 SGHTA and CDR2 FQGTGA. The CDR3 runs 15 residues. CDR3 coding DNA: TGTGCCAGCAGCTTAAACCCCTCTTCGGCCCATGAGCAGTTCTTC. This codes for CASSLNPSSAHEQFF.

This clonotype was picked up many times. V and J are TRBV7-2 and TRBJ2-7, with 8 bases identical to TRBD2. Trimming at V came to 4 bases and at J to 5 bases, leaving 10 bases not matched to a gene. This CDR3 comprises 15 residues. Germline CDR1 SGHTA, CDR2 FQGNSA. CDR3 nucleotide sequence: TGTGCCAGCAGCTATATAGCGGGGACTAGGGACGAGCAGTACTTC. Translated, it gives CASSYIAGTRDEQYF.

The gene calls are TRBV7-9 and TRBJ1-2; weak D call: TRBD1 (6 bases). The V end lost 5 bases, the J end lost 6 bases, and 25 bases lay between the germline ends. Germline V gene sequence: CDR1 SEHNR, CDR2 FQNEAQ (reference sequence). The CDR3 has 17 amino acids. In DNA form, the CDR3 reads TGTGCCAGCAGCCCGACCAGGGACACCCCCGTGGCCGATGGCTACACCTTC. It is translated as CASSPTRDTPVADGYTF.

With respect to this clonotype: A read error may be the cause here, since a much bigger clone is one base away. The gene calls are TRBV7-2 and TRBJ2-7; D possibly uses TRBD1 or TRBD2 (5 bases each). CDR3 length equals 15 residues. Germline loops: CDR1 SGHTA, CDR2 FQGNSA. CDR3: CVSSLERGGPYEQYF. DNA of the CDR3: TGTGTCAGCAGCTTAGAGAGGGGCGGCCCCTACGAGCAGTACTTC.

In the case of this clonotype: A much larger clone lies a single base off, so this may be a read error. The gene calls are TRBV7-2 and TRBJ1-5; D possibly corresponds to TRBD1 (5 bases). The length of the CDR3 is 13 residues. Germline CDR1 is SGHTA and CDR2 is FQGNSA. V lost 6 bases to trimming and J lost 3 bases, with 9 bases between them. The DNA of the CDR3 is TGTGCCAGCAGACAGGAGCCCAATCAGCCCCAGCATTTT. As protein: CASRQEPNQPQHF.

At least ten counts were recorded for this clonotype. The chain combines TRBV7-3 with TRBJ2-1, with 9 nucleotides matching TRBD2. The germline CDR1 and CDR2 sequences are SGHTA and FQGTGA. The CDR3 length is 17 residues. After removal of 3 bases from V and 2 bases from J, the junction contained 8 bases not matched to a gene. CDR3 sequence: CASSFGASGAPYNEQFF. CDR3 DNA sequence: TGTGCCAGCAGCTTCGGCGCTAGCGGGGCACCCTACAATGAGCAGTTCTTC.

The chain carries TRBV19 and TRBJ1-1; D is undetermined. Trimming shortened V by 5 bases and J by 3 bases, and 19 bases separated the two germline ends. The CDR3 length is 16 residues. CDR1 and CDR2 (germline): LNHDA, SQIVND (reference sequence). CDR3 DNA: TGTGCCAGTAGTTCCGACGAGCTTGATAGGGACACTGAAGCTTTCTTT. It yields the protein CASSSDELDRDTEAFF.

As regards this clonotype: Mismatch with germline at one junction end may stem from a read error. This chain joins TRBV28 and TRBJ1-2, with D uncertain. The CDR3 spans 11 residues. CDR1 is MDHEN and CDR2 is SYDVKM in the germline V gene. CDR3: CACRAALFYTF. The CDR3 DNA follows: TGTGCCTGCAGAGCAGCTTTATTCTACACCTTC.

The gene calls are TRBV5-1 and TRBJ1-2, with TRBD1 as a possible D gene (5 bases). The germline V and J ends were trimmed by 4 bases and 7 bases, with 11 bases remaining between them. The CDR3 sequence is 12 residues long. Germline V gene data show CDR1 as SGHRS and CDR2 as YFSETQ. The CDR3 reads CASSGGTSGYTF. CDR3 DNA: TGCGCCAGCAGCGGGGGGACCTCTGGCTACACCTTC.

This clonotype appeared once. The genes are TRBV28 and TRBJ2-1; 8 bases are shared with TRBD2. The CDR3 has 14 amino acids. V lost 5 bases and J lost 5; bases outside the gene matches: 5. Germline CDR1 and CDR2: MDHEN and SYDVKM. The CDR3 DNA sequence: TGTGCCAGCAGTGCCGGGGGGGTCAACAATGAGCAGTTCTTC. Translation: CASSAGGVNNEQFF.

Notes on this clonotype: At one end the junction does not follow the germline gene, possibly because of a read error. The V call is TRBV24-1, the J call TRBJ2-2; 13 nucleotides align to TRBD2. The CDR3 is 16 residues long. Germline V lookup: CDR1 KGHDR, CDR2 SFDVKD. Here the CDR3 DNA reads TGTGCCACCAGCGTCACGGGACTAGCGGGAACCGTGGAGCTGTTTTTT. Translation gives CATSVTGLAGTVELFF.

The gene calls are TRBV28 and TRBJ2-5; 8 bases agree with TRBD1. Germline V lookup: CDR1 MDHEN, CDR2 SYDVKM. Losses at the gene ends were 8 bases for V and 5 bases for J; bases not matched to a gene: 4. CDR3 length equals 12 residues. CDR3 nucleotides: TGTGCCAGCGGACAGGGTCGGGAGACCCAGTACTTC. Translated, it gives CASGQGRETQYF. Filled out from reference TRBV28 and TRBJ2-5, the complete variable domain reads DVKVTQSSRYLVKRTGEKVFLECVQDMDHENMFWYRQDPGLGLRLIYFSYDVKMKEKGDIPEGYSVSREKKERFSLILESASTNQTSMYLCASGQGRETQYFGPGTRLLVL.

This clonotype was observed many times. The CDR3 protein is CASTRGAASQETQYF. Here the CDR3 DNA reads TGTGCCAGCACCCGCGGTGCGGCCTCTCAAGAGACCCAGTACTTC. The rearrangement joins TRBV28 to TRBJ2-5; D not resolved. V was clipped by 7 bases and J by 2 bases, with 17 bases between them. The CDR3 is made up of 15 amino acids. Per the germline V gene, CDR1 is MDHEN and CDR2 is SYDVKM.

V and J are TRBV5-4 and TRBJ2-4, with 7 bases fitting TRBD2. The CDR3 is 14 residues long. Trimming took 4 bases from V and 7 from J; bases not matched to a gene: 8. CDR1 is SGHNT, CDR2 YYREEE, per germline (reference sequence). The DNA for the CDR3 is TGTGCCAGCAGCCCTTGGGGGGGAGGTAACATTCAGTACTTC. Protein sequence: CASSPWGGGNIQYF.

The rearrangement uses TRBV5-1 and TRBJ2-6; D is perhaps TRBD1 (6 bases). CDR3 length: 17 amino acids. CDR1 is SGHRS and CDR2 is YFSETQ in the germline V gene. Trimming stripped 0 bases from V and 0 bases from J, with 10 bases between. For the CDR3, the DNA is TGCGCCAGCAGCTTGGGACAGGTCAACTCTGGGGCCAACGTCCTGACTTTC. It is translated as CASSLGQVNSGANVLTF.

This clonotype was counted between two and nine times. CDR3 residues: CASSEPQGVHGTDTQYF. Written as DNA, the CDR3 is TGTGCCAGCAGTGAACCCCAGGGGGTACATGGCACAGATACGCAGTATTTT. This chain connects TRBV2 to TRBJ2-3, with TRBD1 matching 7 bases. CDR3 length: 17 amino acids. CDR1 is SNHLY and CDR2 is FYNNEI in the germline V gene. V dropped 2 bases and J dropped 1; count of bases not matched to a gene: 9.

In this sample, this clonotype turned up many times. This chain's CDR3 is CASSSTYGNYGYTF. The CDR3 DNA follows: TGTGCCAGCAGCTCGACGTACGGGAACTATGGCTACACCTTC. The chain joins TRBV7-2 to TRBJ1-2; D call uncertain. Trimming left V 4 bases short and J 2 bases short, with 11 bases between. The CDR3 spans 14 residues. CDR1 is SGHTA, CDR2 FQGNSA, per germline.

There are a few counts of this clonotype. The chain combines TRBV10-2 with TRBJ2-2, with TRBD2 matching over 13 bases. Trimming cost V 4 bases and J 4 bases; bases outside gene matches: 0. Germline CDR1 and CDR2: WSHSY and SAAADI. The CDR3 is made up of 15 amino acids. The CDR3 protein is CASSGLAGGTGELFF. The CDR3 bases are TGCGCCAGCAGTGGACTAGCGGGGGGCACCGGGGAGCTGTTTTTT.

The chain has TRBV6-8 and TRBJ2-7; 12 bases line up with TRBD1. CDR1 is MNHGY and CDR2 is SAAAGT in the germline V gene. After removal of 2 bases from V and 2 bases from J, the junction contained 4 bases not matched to a gene. This CDR3 region has 16 residues. CDR3 in DNA: TGTGCCAGCAGTTACGCCGGGACAGGGGGCACCTACGAGCAGTACTTC. This sequence encodes CASSYAGTGGTYEQYF.

There are a few counts of this clonotype. The V gene is TRBV12-3 or TRBV12-4, the J gene TRBJ1-2; tentatively, D is TRBD1 (6 bases). The CDR3 length is 13 residues. V was clipped by 3 bases and J by 9 bases, with 14 bases between them. CDR3 nucleotide sequence: TGTGCCAGCAGTTTCAGCAGGGGAAATAGCTACACCTTC. Protein sequence: CASSFSRGNSYTF.

This clonotype showed up many times. The CDR3 DNA sequence: TGTGCCAGCAGTTTGAGGCGGGAGGGCGAGCAGTACTTC. Amino acids: CASSLRREGEQYF. The chain couples TRBV27 to TRBJ2-7; 9 bases agree with TRBD2. The CDR3 is made up of 13 amino acids. Germline V CDR1 and CDR2: MNHEY, SMNVEV (reference sequence). V dropped 3 bases and J dropped 6; count of bases not matched to a gene: 3.

In this sample, this clonotype turned up a few times. V and J are TRBV29-1 and TRBJ2-3, with D perhaps matching TRBD1 (5 bases). V dropped 6 bases and J dropped 4 bases, with 11 bases sitting between them. The CDR3 consists of 12 residues. Germline CDR1 SQVTM, CDR2 ANQGSEA. CDR3 in DNA: TGCAGCGTAAAGGCAGGGCCAGATACGCAGTATTTT. This sequence encodes CSVKAGPDTQYF.

The chain uses TRBV7-9 and TRBJ2-3; tentatively, D is TRBD2 (5 bases). The CDR3 length is 15 residues. V shed 1 base and J shed 4 bases, with 12 bases lying between them. Germline assignment: CDR1 SEHNR and CDR2 FQNEAQ (reference sequence). CDR3 nucleotides: TGTGCCAGCAGCTTAGAACGGCCGGAGGCAGATACGCAGTATTTT. This gives the protein CASSLERPEADTQYF.

This clonotype was seen a few times. CDR3 nucleotides: TGCAGTGCTCAAGCTACAGGGGGGAGCAATCAGCCCCAGCATTTT. Translated: CSAQATGGSNQPQHF. J is TRBJ1-5 and V is TRBV20-1; TRBD1 agrees at 8 bases. After removal of 5 bases from V and 1 base from J, the junction contained 7 bases not matched to a gene. CDR3 length equals 15 residues. Germline CDR1 and CDR2: DFQATT and SNEGSKA (reference sequence).

This clonotype came up many times. The genes are TRBV27 and TRBJ2-5, with TRBD2 identical over 11 bases. This CDR3 region has 16 residues. Trimming removed 1 base from V and 5 bases from J; junction bases left unmatched: 6. CDR1 is MNHEY and CDR2 is SMNVEV in the germline V gene (reference sequence). The CDR3 nucleotides read TGTGCCAGCAGTTTATATGGACTAGCGGGCCAGGAGACCCAGTACTTC. It specifies CASSLYGLAGQETQYF.

This clonotype is a singleton in its sample. V is TRBV27 and J is TRBJ2-7, with 7 bases lining up with TRBD1. Germline CDR1 MNHEY, CDR2 SMNVEV (reference sequence). Trimming removed 8 bases from V and 7 bases from J; junction bases left unmatched: 5. The CDR3 extends over 11 amino acids. CDR3 sequence (DNA): TGTGCCAGCGAAGGGGGCGGTGAGCAGTACTTC. It is translated as CASEGGGEQYF.